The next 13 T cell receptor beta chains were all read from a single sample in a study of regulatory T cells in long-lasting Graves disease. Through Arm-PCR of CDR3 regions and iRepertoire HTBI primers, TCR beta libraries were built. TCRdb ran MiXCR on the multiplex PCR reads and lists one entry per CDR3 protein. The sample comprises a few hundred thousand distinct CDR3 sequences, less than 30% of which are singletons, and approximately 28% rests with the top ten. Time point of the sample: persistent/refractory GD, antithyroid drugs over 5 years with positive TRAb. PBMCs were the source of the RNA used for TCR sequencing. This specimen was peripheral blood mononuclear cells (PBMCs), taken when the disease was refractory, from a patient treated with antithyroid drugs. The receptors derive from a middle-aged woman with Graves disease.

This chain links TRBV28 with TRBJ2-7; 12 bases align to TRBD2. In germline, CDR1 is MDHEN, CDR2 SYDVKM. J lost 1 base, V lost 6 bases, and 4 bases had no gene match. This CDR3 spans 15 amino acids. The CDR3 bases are TGTGCCAGCAGCCGACTAGCGGGAGTATCCTACGAGCAGTACTTC. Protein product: CASSRLAGVSYEQYF.

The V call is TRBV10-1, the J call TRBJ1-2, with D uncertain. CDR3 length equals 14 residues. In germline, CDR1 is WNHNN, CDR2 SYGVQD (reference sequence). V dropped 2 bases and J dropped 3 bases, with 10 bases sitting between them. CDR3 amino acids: CASSERRRDYGYTF. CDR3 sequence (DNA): TGCGCCAGCAGTGAGAGGCGGAGAGACTATGGCTACACCTTC.

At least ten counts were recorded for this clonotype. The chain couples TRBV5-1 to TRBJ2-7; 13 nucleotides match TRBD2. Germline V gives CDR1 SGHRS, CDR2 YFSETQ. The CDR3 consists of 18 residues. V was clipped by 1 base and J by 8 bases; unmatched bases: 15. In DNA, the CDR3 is TGCGCCAGCAGCTTGCTCACTGGACTAGCGGGAGTTTTTAGGAAGCAGTACTTC. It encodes CASSLLTGLAGVFRKQYF.

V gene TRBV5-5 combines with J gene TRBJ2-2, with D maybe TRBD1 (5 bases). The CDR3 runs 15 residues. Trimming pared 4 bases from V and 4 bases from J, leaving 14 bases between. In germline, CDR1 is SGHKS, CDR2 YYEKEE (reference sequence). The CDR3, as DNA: TGTGCCAGCAGCCGCCGAGACAGCATCACCGGGGAGCTGTTTTTT. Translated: CASSRRDSITGELFF.

The CDR3 loop reads CASSLYGSGRGNEQFF. CDR3 sequence (DNA): TGTGCCAGCAGTTTATACGGTAGCGGGAGGGGCAATGAGCAGTTCTTC. The chain employs TRBV28 and TRBJ2-1, with 11 bases matching TRBD2. V lost 1 base, J lost 6 bases, and 5 bases stayed unmatched. Germline lookup yields CDR1 MDHEN and CDR2 SYDVKM. The CDR3 contains 16 residues.

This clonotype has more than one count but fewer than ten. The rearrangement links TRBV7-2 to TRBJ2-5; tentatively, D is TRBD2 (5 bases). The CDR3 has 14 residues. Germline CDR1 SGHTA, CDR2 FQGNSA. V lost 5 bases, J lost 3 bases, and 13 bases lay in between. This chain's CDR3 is CASSQPPGKETQYF. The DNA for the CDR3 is TGTGCCAGCAGCCAACCTCCGGGGAAAGAGACCCAGTACTTC.

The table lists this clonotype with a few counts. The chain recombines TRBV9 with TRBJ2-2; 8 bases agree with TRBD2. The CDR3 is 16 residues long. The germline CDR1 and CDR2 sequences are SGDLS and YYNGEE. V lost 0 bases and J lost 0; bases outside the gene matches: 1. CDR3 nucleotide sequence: TGTGCCAGCAGCGTAGAGGGACTAGCGAACACCGGGGAGCTGTTTTTT. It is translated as CASSVEGLANTGELFF. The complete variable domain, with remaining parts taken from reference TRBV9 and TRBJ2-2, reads DSGVTQTPKHLITATGQRVTLRCSPRSGDLSVYWYQQSLDQGLQFLIQYYNGEERAKGNILERFSAQQFPDLHSELNLSSLELGDSALYFCASSVEGLANTGELFFGEGSRLTVL.

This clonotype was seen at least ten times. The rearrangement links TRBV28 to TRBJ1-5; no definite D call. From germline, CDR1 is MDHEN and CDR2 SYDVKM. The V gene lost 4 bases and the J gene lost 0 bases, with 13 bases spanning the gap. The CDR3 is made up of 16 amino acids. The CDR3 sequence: CASSSVQQGSNQPQHF. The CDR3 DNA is TGTGCCAGCAGTTCTGTCCAGCAAGGTAGCAATCAGCCCCAGCATTTT.

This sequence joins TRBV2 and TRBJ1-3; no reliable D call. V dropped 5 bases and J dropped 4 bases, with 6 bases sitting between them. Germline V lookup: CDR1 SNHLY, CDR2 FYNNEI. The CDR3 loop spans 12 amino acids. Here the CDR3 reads CASSREGNTIYF. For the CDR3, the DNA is TGTGCCAGCAGTAGAGAGGGAAACACCATATATTTT.

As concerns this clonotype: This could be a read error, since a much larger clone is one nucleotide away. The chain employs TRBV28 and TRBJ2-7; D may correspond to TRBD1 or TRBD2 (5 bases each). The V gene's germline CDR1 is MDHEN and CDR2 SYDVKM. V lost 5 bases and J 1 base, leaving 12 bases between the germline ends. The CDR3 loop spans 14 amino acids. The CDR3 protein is CASSDRDVSYEQYF. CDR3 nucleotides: TGTGCCAGCAGTGACCGGGACGTGTCCTACGAGCAGTACTTC.

For the CDR3, the DNA is TGTGCCAGCAGCTTAGTACCCGGATCTGAAGCTTTCTTT. The encoded protein is CASSLVPGSEAFF. The chain joins TRBV7-3 to TRBJ1-1; D uncertain. The germline V and J ends were trimmed by 2 bases and 6 bases, with 10 bases remaining between them. The CDR3 spans 13 residues. Germline V gives CDR1 SGHTA, CDR2 FQGTGA.

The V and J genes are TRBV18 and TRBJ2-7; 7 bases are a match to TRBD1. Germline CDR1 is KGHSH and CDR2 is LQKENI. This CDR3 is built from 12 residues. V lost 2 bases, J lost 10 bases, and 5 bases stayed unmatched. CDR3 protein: CASSPSDRVQYF. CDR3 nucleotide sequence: TGTGCCAGCTCACCATCAGACAGGGTCCAGTACTTC.

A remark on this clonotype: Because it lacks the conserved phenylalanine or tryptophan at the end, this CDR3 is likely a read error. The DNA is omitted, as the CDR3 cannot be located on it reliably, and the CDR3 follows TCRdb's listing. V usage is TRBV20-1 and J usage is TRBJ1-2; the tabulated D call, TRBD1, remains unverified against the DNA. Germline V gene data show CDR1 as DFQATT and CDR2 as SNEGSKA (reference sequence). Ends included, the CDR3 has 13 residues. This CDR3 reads CSATPGALPEDTL.